Below are 2 T cell receptor beta chains sequenced from a single sample in a study of T-cell reconstitution after alpha-beta-depleted transplantation in children (dated by TCRdb to the mid-2010s). The time point tag for this specimen amounts to: day 60 (about 2 months) after transplantation. Per the publication, the treatment or condition label means: allogeneic hematopoietic cell transplantation with graft depleted of TCRalphabeta T cells and CD19 B cells. The receptor library was made with PCR. Sequencer: Illumina HiSeq 2500. Molecular barcoding was employed in the preparation of TCR libraries, with unique molecular identifiers being used to normalize TCRbeta repertoire quantification. Using fastp trimming at Q25 and MiXCR clonotype assembly, TCRdb reanalyzed the public sequencing data and kept in-frame beta chains. For every CDR3 protein sequence, its rows merge into one entry that carries the most common genes and DNA. Present in this sample are roughly 100,000 distinct CDR3 sequences, around 5.9% of which were seen just once. The top ten hold around 5.6% of the sample.

Specimen: PBMCs, mostly from graft donor cells, collected 60 days after TCRalphabeta/CD19-depleted stem cell transplant. The receptors derive from a female patient aged 2-9 years who had a stem cell transplant for Fanconi anemia, so the T cells may come from the graft donor.

There are many counts of this clonotype. The chain combines TRBV12-3 or TRBV12-4 with TRBJ1-5; D ambiguous. This CDR3 is built from 14 residues. The V and J ends lost 5 bases and 7 bases respectively, with 15 bases between them. CDR3 in DNA: TGTGCCAGCAGTACAACAATTGACGTACAGCCCCAGCATTTT. Its protein is CASSTTIDVQPQHF.

A note on this clonotype: One base away lies a much larger clone, so this may be a sequencing read error. The genes are TRBV2 and TRBJ2-2; 7 bases map to TRBD1. The CDR3 runs 15 residues. From germline, CDR1 is SNHLY and CDR2 FYNNEI. The CDR3 coding sequence is TGTGGCAGCAGTGAGGTCAGGGGGTCGACCGGGGAGCTGTTTTTT. It is translated as CGSSEVRGSTGELFF. Variable domain in full (rest from reference TRBV2 and TRBJ2-2): EPEVTQTPSHQVTQMGQEVILRCVPISNHLYFYWYRQILGQKVEFLVSFYNNEISEKSEIFDDQFSVERPDGSNFTLKIRSTKLEDSAMYFCGSSEVRGSTGELFFGEGSRLTVL.